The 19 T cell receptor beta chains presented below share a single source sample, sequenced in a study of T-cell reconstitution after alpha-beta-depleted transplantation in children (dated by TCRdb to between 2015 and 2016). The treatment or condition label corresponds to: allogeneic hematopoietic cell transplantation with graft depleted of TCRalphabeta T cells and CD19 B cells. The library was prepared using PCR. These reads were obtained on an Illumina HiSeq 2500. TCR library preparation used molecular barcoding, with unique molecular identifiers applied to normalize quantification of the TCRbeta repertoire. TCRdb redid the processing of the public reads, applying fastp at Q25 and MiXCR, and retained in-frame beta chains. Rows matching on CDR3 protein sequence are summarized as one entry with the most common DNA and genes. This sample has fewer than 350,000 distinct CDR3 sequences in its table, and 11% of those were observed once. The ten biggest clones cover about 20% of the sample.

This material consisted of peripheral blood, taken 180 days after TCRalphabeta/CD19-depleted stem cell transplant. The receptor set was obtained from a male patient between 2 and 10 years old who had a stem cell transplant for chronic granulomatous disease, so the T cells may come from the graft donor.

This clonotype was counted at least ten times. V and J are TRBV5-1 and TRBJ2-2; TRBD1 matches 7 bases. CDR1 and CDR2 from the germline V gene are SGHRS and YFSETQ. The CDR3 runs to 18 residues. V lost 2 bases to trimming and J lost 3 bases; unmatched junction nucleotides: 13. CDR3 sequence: CASSFIHLSGGDTGELFF. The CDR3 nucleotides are TGCGCCAGCAGCTTTATCCACCTTTCAGGGGGTGACACCGGGGAGCTGTTTTTT. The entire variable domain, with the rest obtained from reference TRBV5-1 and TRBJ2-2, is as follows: KAGVTQTPRYLIKTRGQQVTLSCSPISGHRSVSWYQQTPGQGLQFLFEYFSETQRNKGNFPGRFSGRQFSNSRSEMNVSTLELGDSALYLCASSFIHLSGGDTGELFFGEGSRLTVL.

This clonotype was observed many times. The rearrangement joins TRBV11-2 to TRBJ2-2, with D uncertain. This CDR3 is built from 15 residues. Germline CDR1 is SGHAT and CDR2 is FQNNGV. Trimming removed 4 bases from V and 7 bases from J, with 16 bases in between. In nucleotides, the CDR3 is TGTGCCAGCAGCTCATATATATCCTGGGGCGGGGAGCTGTTTTTT. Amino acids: CASSSYISWGGELFF.

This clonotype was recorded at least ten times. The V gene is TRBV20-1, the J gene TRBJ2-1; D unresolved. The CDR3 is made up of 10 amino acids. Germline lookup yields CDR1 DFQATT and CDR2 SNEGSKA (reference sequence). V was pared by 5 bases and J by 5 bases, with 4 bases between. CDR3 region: CSAGNNEQFF. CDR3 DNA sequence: TGCAGTGCTGGGAACAATGAGCAGTTCTTC.

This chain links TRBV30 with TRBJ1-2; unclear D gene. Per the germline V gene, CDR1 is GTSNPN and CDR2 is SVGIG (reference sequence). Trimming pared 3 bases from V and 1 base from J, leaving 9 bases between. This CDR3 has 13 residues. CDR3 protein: CAWRIGDNYGYTF. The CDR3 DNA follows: TGTGCCTGGAGAATTGGTGATAACTATGGCTACACCTTC.

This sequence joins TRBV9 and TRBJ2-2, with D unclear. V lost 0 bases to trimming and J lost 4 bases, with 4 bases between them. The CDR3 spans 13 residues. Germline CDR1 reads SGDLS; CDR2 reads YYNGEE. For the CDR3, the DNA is TGTGCCAGCAGCGTAGTCCCCACCGGGGAGCTGTTTTTT. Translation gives CASSVVPTGELFF.

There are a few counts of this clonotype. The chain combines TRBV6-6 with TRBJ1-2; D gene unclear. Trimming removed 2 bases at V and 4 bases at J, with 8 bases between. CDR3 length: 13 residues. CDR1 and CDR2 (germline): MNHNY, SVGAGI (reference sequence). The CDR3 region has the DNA TGTGCCAGCAGTTACCTGGAGCTCTATGGCTACACCTTC. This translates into CASSYLELYGYTF.

CDR3 residues: CATALDGYGYTF. The CDR3 coding sequence is TGTGCCACCGCGCTAGACGGCTATGGCTACACCTTC. This chain links TRBV5-5 with TRBJ1-2; no firm D call. The V and J ends lost 9 bases and 4 bases respectively, with 13 bases between them. Germline CDR1 reads SGHKS; CDR2 reads YYEKEE (reference sequence). The CDR3 runs to 12 residues.

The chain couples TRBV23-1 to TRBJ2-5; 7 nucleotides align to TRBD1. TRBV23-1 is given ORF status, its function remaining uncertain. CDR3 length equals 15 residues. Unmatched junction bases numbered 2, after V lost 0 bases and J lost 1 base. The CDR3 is CASSQSTGPQETQYF. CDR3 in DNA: TGCGCCAGCAGTCAATCGACAGGGCCCCAAGAGACCCAGTACTTC.

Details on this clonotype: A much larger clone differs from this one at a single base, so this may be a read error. The CDR3 coding sequence is TGTGCCAGCAGTTTTGCCGGTGTTGCGCAGTACTTC. Protein sequence: CASSFAGVAQYF. The rearrangement uses TRBV28 and TRBJ2-7; D is unresolved. V was trimmed by 3 bases and J by 9 bases, leaving 12 bases between them. Germline CDR1 reads MDHEN; CDR2 reads SYDVKM. The CDR3 runs to 12 residues.

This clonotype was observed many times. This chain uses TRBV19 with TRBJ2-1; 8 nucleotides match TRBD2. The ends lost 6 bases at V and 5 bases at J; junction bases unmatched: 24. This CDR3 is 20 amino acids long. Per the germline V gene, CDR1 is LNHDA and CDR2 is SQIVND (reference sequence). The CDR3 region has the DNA TGTGCCAGTAGCGCTCGAGGGGGACTAGTTAGTTTCGTCAGGGACAATGAGCAGTTCTTC. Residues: CASSARGGLVSFVRDNEQFF. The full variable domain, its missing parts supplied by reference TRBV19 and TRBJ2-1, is DGGITQSPKYLFRKEGQNVTLSCEQNLNHDAMYWYRQDPGQGLRLIYYSQIVNDFQKGDIAEGYSVSREKKESFPLTVTSAQKNPTAFYLCASSARGGLVSFVRDNEQFFGPGTRLTVL.

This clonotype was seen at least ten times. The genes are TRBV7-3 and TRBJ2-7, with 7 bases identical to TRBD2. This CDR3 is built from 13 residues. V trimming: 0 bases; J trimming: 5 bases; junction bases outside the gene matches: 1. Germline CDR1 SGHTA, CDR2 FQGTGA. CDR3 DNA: TGTGCCAGCAGCTTAACGGGGGGGGACGAGCAGTACTTC. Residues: CASSLTGGDEQYF.

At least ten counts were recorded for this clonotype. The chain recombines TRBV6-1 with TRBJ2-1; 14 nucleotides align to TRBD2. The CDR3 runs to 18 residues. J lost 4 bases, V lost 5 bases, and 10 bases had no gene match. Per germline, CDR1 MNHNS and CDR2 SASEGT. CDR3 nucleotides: TGTGCCAGCAGTCTAGGGACTAGCGGGAGCAATAAATACAATGAGCAGTTCTTC. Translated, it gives CASSLGTSGSNKYNEQFF.

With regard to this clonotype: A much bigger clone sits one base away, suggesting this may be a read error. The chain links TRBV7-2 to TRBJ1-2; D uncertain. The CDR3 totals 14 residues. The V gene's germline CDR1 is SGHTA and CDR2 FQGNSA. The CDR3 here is CASSLVEGSYGDTF. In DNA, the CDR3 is TGTGCCAGCAGCTTAGTGGAGGGAAGCTATGGCGACACCTTC. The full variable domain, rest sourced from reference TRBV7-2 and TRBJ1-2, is GAGVSQSPSNKVTEKGKDVELRCDPISGHTALYWYRQSLGQGLEFLIYFQGNSAPDKSGLPSDRFSAERTGGSVSTLTIQRTQQEDSAVYLCASSLVEGSYGDTFGSGTRLTVV.

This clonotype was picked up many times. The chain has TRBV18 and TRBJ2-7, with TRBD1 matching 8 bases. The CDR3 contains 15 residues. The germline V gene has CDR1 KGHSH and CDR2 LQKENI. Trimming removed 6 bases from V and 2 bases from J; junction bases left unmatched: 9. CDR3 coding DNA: TGTGCCAGCTCCACGACAGGGGAGTTTCCCTACGAGCAGTACTTC. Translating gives CASSTTGEFPYEQYF.

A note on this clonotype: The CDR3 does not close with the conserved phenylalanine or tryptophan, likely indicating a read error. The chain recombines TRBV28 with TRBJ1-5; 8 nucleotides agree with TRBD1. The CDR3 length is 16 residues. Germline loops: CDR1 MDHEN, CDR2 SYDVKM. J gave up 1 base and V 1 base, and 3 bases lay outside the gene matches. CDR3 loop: CASSLSGGGSNQPQHS. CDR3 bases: TGTGCCAGCAGTTTATCAGGGGGCGGCAGCAATCAGCCCCAGCATTCT.

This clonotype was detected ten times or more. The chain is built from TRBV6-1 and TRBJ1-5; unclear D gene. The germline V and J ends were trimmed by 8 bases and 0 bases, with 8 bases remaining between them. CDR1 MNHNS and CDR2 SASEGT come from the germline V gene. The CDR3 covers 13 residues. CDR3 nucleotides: TGTGCCAGCGCCAAAGATAGCAATCAGCCCCAGCATTTT. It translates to CASAKDSNQPQHF.

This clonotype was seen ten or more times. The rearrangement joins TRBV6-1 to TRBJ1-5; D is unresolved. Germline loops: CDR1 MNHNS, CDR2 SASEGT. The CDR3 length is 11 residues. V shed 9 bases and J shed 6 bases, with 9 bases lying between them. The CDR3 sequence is CARGMGQPQHF. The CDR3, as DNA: TGTGCCAGAGGAATGGGTCAGCCCCAGCATTTT.

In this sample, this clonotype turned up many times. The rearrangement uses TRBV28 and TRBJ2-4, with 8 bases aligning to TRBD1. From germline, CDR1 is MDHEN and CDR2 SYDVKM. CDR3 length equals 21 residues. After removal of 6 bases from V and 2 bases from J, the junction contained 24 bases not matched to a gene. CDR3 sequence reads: CASRGTQTGARITRTKNIQYF. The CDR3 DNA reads TGTGCCAGCAGGGGAACCCAGACAGGGGCGAGAATTACTAGGACCAAAAACATTCAGTACTTC.

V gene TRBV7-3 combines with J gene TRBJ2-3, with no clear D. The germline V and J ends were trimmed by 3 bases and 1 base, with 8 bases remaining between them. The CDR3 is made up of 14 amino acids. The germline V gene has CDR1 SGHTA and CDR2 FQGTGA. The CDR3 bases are TGTGCCAGCAGCTTTGTGAGTGGCACAGATACGCAGTATTTT. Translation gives CASSFVSGTDTQYF.